This T cell receptor beta chain derives from a study of response to subunit inactivated influenza vaccine (dated by TCRdb to between 2018 and 2020). For the wider study: The study used deep quantitative T cell receptor repertoire profiling to track responses to a trivalent subunit inactivated influenza vaccine.

CDR1 and CDR2, looked up from the germline V gene, are SNHLY and FYNNEI. The CDR3, from cysteine to phenylalanine, totals 14 residues. Only CDR3 DNA remains: 42 bases, in frame from the first base. Compared with germline, V lacks 6 bases and J lacks 13 bases; bases without a gene match: 7. Study-level results and caveats: The authors suggested that each seasonal influenza vaccination may recruit only a limited number of new T cells.

The library came from RT-PCR. The listed sequencing device is Illumina HiSeq 2500. The public reads were reanalyzed by TCRdb: fastp trimming at Q25, MiXCR alignment, in-frame beta chains only. Rows are combined by CDR3 protein, so each entry shows the most common genes and DNA. The sample contains 700,000 to 800,000 distinct CDR3 sequences, approximately 18% of them found a single time. About a tenth of the sample is taken by the ten largest. This clonotype was recorded many times. The antigen this receptor binds is unknown. Nothing much larger sits one base from this clone, and base qualities are not available.

The V and J genes are TRBV2 and TRBJ2-1; 15 central bases correspond to TRBD2. The sequence derives from a man in his fifties or sixties who received an inactivated influenza vaccine. Donor details come from another sample of the same person, matched by shared clones. Source: PBMCs from blood, taken about 5 days after vaccination. The CDR3 sequence is CASSRGTSGGLQFF. At the DNA level, the sequence is TGTGCCAGCAGCCGCGGGACTAGCGGGGGGTTACAGTTCTTC.